What follows are 26 T cell receptor beta chains derived from one specimen sequenced in a study of PD-1 blockade in classical Hodgkin lymphoma. Patients all relapsed after autologous stem cell transplantation, and there was variation in brentuximab vedotin exposure. Negative selection with magnets was how CD8+ T cells were isolated from the thawed PBMCs. The method was immunoSEQ multiplex PCR; TCRdb's version includes in-frame clones alone and lacks a portion of them. This sample has about 29,000 clones, with almost 90% found just once. The sequencing here drew on CD8+ T cells from blood, taken at baseline. The receptors here all came from a human donor with classical Hodgkin lymphoma.

This sequence joins TRBV6-5 and TRBJ2-7, with D hard to call. V shed 5 bases and J shed 0 bases, with 8 bases lying between them. The CDR3 spans 13 residues. The germline CDR1 and CDR2 sequences are MNHEY and SVGAGI. The CDR3 loop is CASSLGSSYEQYF. The CDR3 DNA sequence: TGTGCCAGCAGTCTAGGAAGCTCCTACGAGCAGTACTTC.

The gene calls are TRBV10-3 and TRBJ2-7, with 11 bases fitting TRBD2. The CDR3 is made up of 20 amino acids. Germline V gene lookup returns CDR1 ENHRY and CDR2 SYGVKD. Trimming cost V 4 bases and J 3 bases; bases outside gene matches: 20. The CDR3 region has the DNA TGTGCCATCAGTGTACAACAGAGTCCTAGCGGGAGGCGAATTATCTACGAGCAGTACTTC. It is translated as CAISVQQSPSGRRIIYEQYF.

The chain joins TRBV9 to TRBJ1-2; the D gene is possibly TRBD1 (6 bases). V lost 0 bases to trimming and J lost 1 base, with 16 bases between them. This CDR3 has 17 residues. From germline, CDR1 is SGDLS and CDR2 YYNGEE. The CDR3 protein is CASSVGGGEELNYGYTF. CDR3 coding DNA: TGTGCCAGCAGCGTAGGAGGGGGTGAGGAACTTAACTATGGCTACACCTTC.

The genes are TRBV21-1 and TRBJ2-7; the table's D call, TRBD1, has no DNA check behind it. TRBV21-1 is assigned pseudogene status. CDR3 length equals 13 residues. This CDR3 is CASTTGQGNEQYF. The CDR3 DNA sequence: TGTGCCAGTACTACGGGACAGGGAAACGAGCAGTACTTC.

This sequence joins TRBV27 and TRBJ2-7; weak D call: TRBD1 (5 bases). V was clipped by 7 bases and J by 6 bases, with 16 bases between them. The CDR3 runs 13 residues. The germline V gene has CDR1 MNHEY and CDR2 SMNVEV (reference sequence). The CDR3 sequence: CASTSTTGSEQYF. The CDR3 DNA reads TGTGCCAGCACTTCTACTACAGGTAGCGAGCAGTACTTC.

V and J are TRBV9 and TRBJ2-7, with unresolved D. This CDR3 has 14 residues. The germline V and J ends were trimmed by 4 bases and 3 bases, with 14 bases remaining between them. The germline V gene has CDR1 SGDLS and CDR2 YYNGEE. CDR3 region: CASSPPGPNYEQYF. In DNA form, the CDR3 reads TGTGCCAGCAGCCCACCGGGCCCAAACTACGAGCAGTACTTC.

This clone was recorded only once. The V and J genes are TRBV27 and TRBJ2-3; 10 positions agree with TRBD2. V lost 5 bases and J lost 5; bases outside the gene matches: 13. Germline V lookup: CDR1 MNHEY, CDR2 SMNVEV (reference sequence). This CDR3 contains 17 residues. CDR3 residues: CASSPTSAGGPGDTQYF. The CDR3 nucleotides are TGTGCCAGCAGTCCGACCTCAGCGGGAGGGCCGGGAGATACGCAGTATTTT.

V gene TRBV9 combines with J gene TRBJ2-5, with a weak D call TRBD2 (7 bases). The CDR3 is made up of 15 amino acids. CDR1 SGDLS and CDR2 YYNGEE come from the germline V gene. Trimming took 0 bases from V and 5 from J, leaving 14 bases between them. CDR3 in amino acids: CASSVVQGRGETQYF. CDR3 sequence (DNA): TGTGCCAGCAGCGTAGTACAAGGGAGGGGGGAGACCCAGTACTTC.

The J gene is TRBJ2-1, the V gene TRBV27; D may be TRBD2 (6 bases). This CDR3 spans 11 amino acids. With 7 bases removed from V and 8 bases from J, the gap between germline ends came to 9 bases. The V gene's germline CDR1 is MNHEY and CDR2 SMNVEV (reference sequence). CDR3 protein: CASTGGHEQFF. The CDR3 DNA reads as TGTGCCAGCACCGGGGGACATGAGCAGTTCTTC.

The chain recombines TRBV6-1 with TRBJ1-5; no clear D. Trimming took off 8 bases at V and 7 bases at J, with 18 bases between the two ends. Germline CDR1 reads MNHNS; CDR2 reads SASEGT. The CDR3 covers 14 residues. In DNA form, the CDR3 reads TGTGCCAGCTCCAGTGATGGAGCGGGCCAGCCCCAGCATTTT. Its protein product is CASSSDGAGQPQHF.

This chain connects TRBV30 to TRBJ2-7; 7 positions match TRBD2. The CDR3 extends over 14 amino acids. V was clipped by 4 bases and J by 0 bases; unmatched bases: 6. Germline CDR1 is GTSNPN and CDR2 is SVGIG (reference sequence). CDR3 region: CAWIERGTSYEQYF. For the CDR3, the DNA is TGTGCCTGGATCGAGCGGGGAACCTCCTACGAGCAGTACTTC.

V gene TRBV4-1 combines with J gene TRBJ1-6, with TRBD1 identical over 7 bases. CDR3 length: 15 amino acids. V was pared by 6 bases and J by 5 bases, with 7 bases of the junction left unmatched. Germline lookup yields CDR1 MGHRA and CDR2 YSYEKL. This chain's CDR3 is CASSIGQVDNSPLHF. Written as DNA, the CDR3 is TGCGCCAGCAGTATAGGACAGGTTGATAATTCACCCCTCCACTTT.

The chain combines TRBV9 with TRBJ1-2, with D hard to call. This CDR3 is 17 amino acids long. The V gene's germline CDR1 is SGDLS and CDR2 YYNGEE. With 4 bases removed from V and 1 base from J, the gap between germline ends came to 20 bases. Here the CDR3 DNA reads TGTGCCAGCAGCCCCCCCACGGCAGTCGGGAATAACTATGGCTACACCTTC. It codes for CASSPPTAVGNNYGYTF.

The gene calls are TRBV27 and TRBJ1-2; 10 nucleotides agree with TRBD1. With V trimmed by 5 bases and J by 4 bases, 10 bases remained unmatched. CDR1 MNHEY and CDR2 SMNVEV come from the germline V gene (reference sequence). This CDR3 has 16 amino acids. CDR3 DNA sequence: TGTGCCAGCAGTCGGGGACAGGGGCCGCCCTCCTATGGCTACACCTTC. This sequence encodes CASSRGQGPPSYGYTF.

This chain connects TRBV12-2 to TRBJ2-2; the listed D gene, TRBD1, was not tested against the DNA. TRBV12-2 is termed a pseudogene. The CDR3 has 19 residues. In nucleotides, the CDR3 is TGTGCAAGTCGCTTAGTTGACCCAGGGGGGTTCGCGAACACCGGGGAGCTGTTTTTT. The encoded protein is CASRLVDPGGFANTGELFF.

The chain has TRBV10-3 and TRBJ2-7; 8 bases match TRBD1. V shed 4 bases, J shed 3 bases, and the junction held 2 bases outside the gene matches. Germline V gene sequence: CDR1 ENHRY, CDR2 SYGVKD. The CDR3 loop spans 13 amino acids. CDR3 nucleotide sequence: TGTGCCATCAGTGTGGGACAGGTCTACGAGCAGTACTTC. Residues: CAISVGQVYEQYF.

The gene calls are TRBV19 and TRBJ2-7; D not certain. Germline CDR1 is LNHDA and CDR2 is SQIVND (reference sequence). Trimming took off 5 bases at V and 4 bases at J, with 6 bases between the two ends. The CDR3 has 11 amino acids. The CDR3 protein is CASSAGYEQYF. CDR3 sequence (DNA): TGTGCCAGTAGTGCCGGATACGAGCAGTACTTC.

The V and J genes are TRBV5-1 and TRBJ2-5; D remains unclear. CDR1 and CDR2 (germline): SGHRS, YFSETQ. Between the trimmed V and J ends, which lost 0 bases and 3 bases, there was a span of 6 bases. This CDR3 has 13 amino acids. CDR3 in DNA: TGCGCCAGCAGCTTGGAAGTAAAAGAGACCCAGTACTTC. It specifies CASSLEVKETQYF. The full variable domain, in which reference TRBV5-1 and TRBJ2-5 provide the parts outside the CDR3, is KAGVTQTPRYLIKTRGQQVTLSCSPISGHRSVSWYQQTPGQGLQFLFEYFSETQRNKGNFPGRFSGRQFSNSRSEMNVSTLELGDSALYLCASSLEVKETQYFGPGTRLLVL.

This clone turned up a few times. J is TRBJ1-5 and V is TRBV27; D gene ambiguous. Germline loops: CDR1 MNHEY, CDR2 SMNVEV (reference sequence). V lost 6 bases to trimming and J lost 2 bases, with 2 bases between them. CDR3 length: 11 residues. This chain's CDR3 is CASRGNQPQHF. In DNA form, the CDR3 reads TGTGCCAGCAGAGGCAATCAGCCCCAGCATTTT.

This clone turned up a few times. The chain employs TRBV7-9 and TRBJ2-7; possibly TRBD1 for D (5 bases). Trimming removed 0 bases from V and 5 bases from J, with 11 bases in between. This CDR3 spans 14 amino acids. Germline V lookup: CDR1 SEHNR, CDR2 FQNEAQ (reference sequence). The CDR3 sequence is CASSLAVREDEQYF. CDR3 nucleotide sequence: TGTGCCAGCAGCTTAGCCGTCAGGGAAGACGAGCAGTACTTC.

The V gene is TRBV5-5, the J gene TRBJ1-5; 7 bases align to TRBD1. The CDR3 is made up of 17 amino acids. Germline CDR1 SGHKS, CDR2 YYEKEE (reference sequence). Trimming removed 0 bases from V and 4 bases from J; junction bases left unmatched: 10. The CDR3 is CASSLGPYDRVNQPQHF. CDR3 DNA: TGTGCCAGCAGCTTGGGGCCCTATGACAGGGTAAATCAGCCCCAGCATTTT.

This clone was counted once. The V and J genes are TRBV10-1 and TRBJ2-1, with a tentative D call TRBD1 (6 bases). The V gene's germline CDR1 is WNHNN and CDR2 SYGVQD (reference sequence). CDR3 length: 15 amino acids. The V and J ends lost 3 bases and 8 bases respectively, with 17 bases between them. CDR3 residues: CASSDWTRAGDEQFF. The CDR3 DNA follows: TGCGCCAGCAGTGATTGGACCCGGGCAGGGGATGAGCAGTTCTTC.

This chain links TRBV6-1 with TRBJ1-4; D gene ambiguous. Trimming took off 0 bases at V and 2 bases at J, with 16 bases between the two ends. Germline CDR1 reads MNHNS; CDR2 reads SASEGT. CDR3 length: 18 residues. The CDR3 nucleotides are TGTGCCAGCAGTGAAGCCGGGGTGGATCTGAATACTAATGAAAAACTGTTTTTT. Its translation is CASSEAGVDLNTNEKLFF.

The chain recombines TRBV28 with TRBJ2-7; TRBD2 aligns across 9 bases. The V and J ends lost 6 bases and 7 bases, in that order; junction bases with no gene match: 10. Germline V gene lookup returns CDR1 MDHEN and CDR2 SYDVKM. This CDR3 region has 14 residues. The CDR3 region is CASSSLAGRKEQYF. CDR3 nucleotide sequence: TGTGCCAGCAGCTCACTAGCGGGTCGTAAGGAGCAGTACTTC.

The V call is TRBV7-9, the J call TRBJ2-3; TRBD1 is a possible D gene (5 bases). Germline CDR1 reads SEHNR; CDR2 reads FQNEAQ (reference sequence). The V gene lost 2 bases and the J gene lost 1 base, with 10 bases spanning the gap. CDR3 length equals 15 residues. The CDR3 coding sequence is TGTGCCAGCAGCTTAAGGGGTTTTGGCACAGATACGCAGTATTTT. Amino acid sequence: CASSLRGFGTDTQYF.

The CDR3 loop reads CASSQAEALYEQYF. The CDR3, as DNA: TGCGCCAGCAGCCAGGCCGAGGCCCTCTACGAGCAGTACTTC. The chain joins TRBV4-1 to TRBJ2-7; no definite D call. The germline CDR1 and CDR2 sequences are MGHRA and YSYEKL. The CDR3 is 14 amino acids. The ends were cut back, 3 bases at V and 3 bases at J, with 12 bases in the middle.